This TCR beta chain comes out of a study of early T cells in non-severe SARS-CoV-2 infection. Per germline, CDR1 LNHDA and CDR2 SQIVND (reference sequence). The CDR3 is 17 amino acids. With 1 base removed from V and 6 bases from J, the gap between germline ends came to 18 bases. Unique molecular identifiers tagged individual cDNA molecules. TCRdb independently ran MiXCR on the 5' RACE reads; one entry per CDR3 protein. The sample lists 65,000 to 75,000 distinct CDR3 sequences, approximately 13% occurring once. Many counts were recorded for this clonotype. The chain has TRBV19 and TRBJ2-2; D is perhaps TRBD2 (6 bases). Sequencing used whole blood. The sequence was obtained from an adult who was a healthcare worker with PCR-confirmed SARS-CoV-2 infection or an uninfected control (not recorded which). CDR3 DNA: TGTGCCAGTAGTATAGTGCTGGCGGGGAGGTCGGCCGGGGAGCTGTTTTTT. Protein sequence: CASSIVLAGRSAGELFF. Full variable domain (rest looked up from reference TRBV19 and TRBJ2-2): DGGITQSPKYLFRKEGQNVTLSCEQNLNHDAMYWYRQDPGQGLRLIYYSQIVNDFQKGDIAEGYSVSREKKESFPLTVTSAQKNPTAFYLCASSIVLAGRSAGELFFGEGSRLTVL.